Listed below are T cell receptor beta chains from one sample, sequenced in a study of T-cell memory formation after mild COVID-19. TCRdb recomputed calls from the 5' RACE reads with MiXCR, one row per CDR3 protein. The table shows 150,000 to 200,000 distinct CDR3 sequences, with roughly 15% occurring only once. The sample taken for sequencing was PBMCs or a T cell subset sorted from them (not recorded which). Receptor source: an adult woman who had mild COVID-19 (a few samples of this study predate the infection). Cell type and time point are not known. Both conserved end residues are part of each CDR3. D genes are given only for firm matches.

j_call	d_call	v_call	cdr3_aa
TRBJ2-3	TRBD2	TRBV29-1	CSVGRWTGRTFSGRIADTQYF
TRBJ2-1	-	TRBV12-3/TRBV12-4	CASSLAGGPPEQFF
TRBJ2-2	-	TRBV18	CASSPRLPGDTGELFF
TRBJ2-2	TRBD1	TRBV12-3/TRBV12-4	CASSRTGSNTGELFF
TRBJ2-3	TRBD2	TRBV5-5	CASSLVGGSSGAGTDTQYF
TRBJ1-1	-	TRBV5-1	CASRHTGSEAFF
TRBJ2-5	-	TRBV29-1	CSVEGDRLSQYF
TRBJ2-1	-	TRBV28	CASSGNSYNEQFF
TRBJ1-2	-	TRBV7-8	CASSGPENGYTF
TRBJ2-7	TRBD2	TRBV18	CASSLPGLADYEQYF
TRBJ1-1	-	TRBV10-3	CAISEDMPSEAFF
TRBJ2-5	-	TRBV5-6	CASSRLETQYF
TRBJ2-1	-	TRBV15	CATSREPPFLLAGRNEQFF
TRBJ2-1	TRBD1	TRBV29-1	CSVDHRIGTGGMREQFF
TRBJ1-4	TRBD1	TRBV6-1	CASSVGQGRSEKLFF